This T cell receptor (beta chain) was sequenced for a study of T cell responses to AZD1222 COVID-19 vaccine. Notes on the study in general: Regions left unmutated in variants are reportedly the target of nearly half of spike-specific TCRs. Clonal diversity was possibly underestimated, and white British individuals and females predominated among donors. Repertoires were collected only later (after the peak T cell response had occurred). CD4 TCRs linked to vaccination spanned spike, dominating at 160-218 and 743-854.

This table comes from immunoSEQ multiplex PCR, and its TCRdb copy is limited to in-frame clones, with some not included. The sample shows 150,000 or so clones, 80% to 95% of them seen only once. The CDR3 runs 16 residues. Trimming cost V 3 bases and J 5 bases; bases outside gene matches: 10. CDR1 is KGHSH, CDR2 LQKENI, per germline. Comments on this clone: Antigen: not known.

The sequence was obtained from an adult who received the AZD1222 COVID-19 vaccine. This chain connects TRBV18 to TRBJ2-1; 7 bases are a match to TRBD2. The specimen comprised peripheral blood, sampled 28 days after the second AZD1222 dose. The CDR3: CASSPPMRERHNEQFF. The CDR3 DNA reads as TGTGCCAGCTCACCTCCCATGCGGGAGCGACACAATGAGCAGTTCTTC.